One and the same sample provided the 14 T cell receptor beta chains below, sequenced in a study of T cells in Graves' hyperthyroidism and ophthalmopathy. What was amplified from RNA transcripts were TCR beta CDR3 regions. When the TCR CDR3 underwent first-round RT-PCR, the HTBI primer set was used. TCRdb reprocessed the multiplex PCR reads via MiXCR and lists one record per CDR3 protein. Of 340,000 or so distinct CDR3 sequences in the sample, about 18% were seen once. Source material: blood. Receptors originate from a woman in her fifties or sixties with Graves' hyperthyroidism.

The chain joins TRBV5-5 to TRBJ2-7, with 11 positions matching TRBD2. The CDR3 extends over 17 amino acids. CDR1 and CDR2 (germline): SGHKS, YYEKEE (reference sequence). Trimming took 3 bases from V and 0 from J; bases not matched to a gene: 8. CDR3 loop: CASSSFGTSGNSYEQYF. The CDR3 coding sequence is TGTGCCAGCAGCTCCTTTGGGACTAGCGGAAACTCCTACGAGCAGTACTTC.

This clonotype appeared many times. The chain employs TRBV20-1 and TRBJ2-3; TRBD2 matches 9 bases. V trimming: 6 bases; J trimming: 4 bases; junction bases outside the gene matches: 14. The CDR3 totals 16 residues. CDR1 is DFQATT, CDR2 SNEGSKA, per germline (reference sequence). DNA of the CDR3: TGCAGTGCCACCCCGCGTCCGCGGGAGGGCCCAGATACGCAGTATTTT. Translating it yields CSATPRPREGPDTQYF.

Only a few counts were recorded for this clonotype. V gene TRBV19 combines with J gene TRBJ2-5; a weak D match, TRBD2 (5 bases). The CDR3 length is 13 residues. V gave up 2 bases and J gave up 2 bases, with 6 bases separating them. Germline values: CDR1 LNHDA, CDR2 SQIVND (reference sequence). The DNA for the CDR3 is TGTGCCAGTAGTATACTAGCACAAGAGACCCAGTACTTC. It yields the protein CASSILAQETQYF.

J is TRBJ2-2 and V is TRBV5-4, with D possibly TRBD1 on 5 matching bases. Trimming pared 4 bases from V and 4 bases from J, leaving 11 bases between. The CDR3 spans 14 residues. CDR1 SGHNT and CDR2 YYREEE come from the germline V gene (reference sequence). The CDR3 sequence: CASSLGQITGELFF. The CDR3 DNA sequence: TGTGCCAGCAGCCTCGGACAAATCACCGGGGAGCTGTTTTTT.

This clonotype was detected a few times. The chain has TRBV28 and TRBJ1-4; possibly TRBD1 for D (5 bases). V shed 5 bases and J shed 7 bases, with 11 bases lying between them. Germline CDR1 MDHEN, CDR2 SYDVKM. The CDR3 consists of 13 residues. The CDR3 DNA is TGTGCCAGCAGTACGAGGGGAGGTGAAAAACTGTTTTTT. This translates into CASSTRGGEKLFF.

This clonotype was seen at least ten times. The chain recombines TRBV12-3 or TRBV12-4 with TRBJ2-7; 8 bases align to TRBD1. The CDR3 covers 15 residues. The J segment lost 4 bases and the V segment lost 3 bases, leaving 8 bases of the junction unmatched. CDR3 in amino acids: CASSFSGRGHYEQYF. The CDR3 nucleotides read TGTGCCAGCAGTTTTTCCGGCAGGGGGCATTACGAGCAGTACTTC.

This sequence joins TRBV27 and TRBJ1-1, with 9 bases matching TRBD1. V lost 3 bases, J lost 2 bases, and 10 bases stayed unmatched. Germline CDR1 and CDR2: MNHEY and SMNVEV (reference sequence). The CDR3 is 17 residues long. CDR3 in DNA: TGTGCCAGCAGTTTGGAGGGACAGGGAGTCTTAAACACTGAAGCTTTCTTT. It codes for CASSLEGQGVLNTEAFF.

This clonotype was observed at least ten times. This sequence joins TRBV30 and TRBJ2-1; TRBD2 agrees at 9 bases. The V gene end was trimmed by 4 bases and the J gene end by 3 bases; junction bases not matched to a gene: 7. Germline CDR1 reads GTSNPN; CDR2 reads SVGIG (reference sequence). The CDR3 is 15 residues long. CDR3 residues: CAWTRLADNYNEQFF. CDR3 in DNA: TGTGCCTGGACCCGACTAGCGGACAACTACAATGAGCAGTTCTTC.

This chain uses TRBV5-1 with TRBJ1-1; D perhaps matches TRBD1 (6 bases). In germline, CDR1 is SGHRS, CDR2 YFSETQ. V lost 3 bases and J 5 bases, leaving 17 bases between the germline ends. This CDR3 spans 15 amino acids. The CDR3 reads CASSSTHYRETEAFF. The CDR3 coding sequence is TGCGCCAGCAGCTCCACCCATTACAGGGAGACTGAAGCTTTCTTT. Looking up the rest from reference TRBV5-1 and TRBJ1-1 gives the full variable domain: KAGVTQTPRYLIKTRGQQVTLSCSPISGHRSVSWYQQTPGQGLQFLFEYFSETQRNKGNFPGRFSGRQFSNSRSEMNVSTLELGDSALYLCASSSTHYRETEAFFGQGTRLTVV.

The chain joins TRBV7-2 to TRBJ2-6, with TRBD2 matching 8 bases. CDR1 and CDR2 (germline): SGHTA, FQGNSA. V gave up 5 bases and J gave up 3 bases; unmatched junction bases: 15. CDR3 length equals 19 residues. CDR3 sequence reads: CASSLLSGGRVSGANVLTF. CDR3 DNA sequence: TGTGCCAGCAGCCTTCTTTCGGGAGGGAGGGTGAGTGGGGCCAACGTCCTGACTTTC.

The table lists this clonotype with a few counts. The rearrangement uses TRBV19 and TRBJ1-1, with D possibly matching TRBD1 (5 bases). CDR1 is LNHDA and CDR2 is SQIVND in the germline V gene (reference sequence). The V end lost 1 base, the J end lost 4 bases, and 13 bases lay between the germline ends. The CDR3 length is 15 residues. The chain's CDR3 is CASSIGWERGTEAFF. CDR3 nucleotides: TGTGCCAGTAGTATAGGTTGGGAGAGGGGCACTGAAGCTTTCTTT.

CDR3 in amino acids: CASSLVSNQGWETQYF. CDR3 DNA: TGCGCCAGCAGCTTGGTTTCCAATCAGGGTTGGGAGACCCAGTACTTC. The rearrangement joins TRBV5-1 to TRBJ2-5, with D perhaps matching TRBD1 (5 bases). The V gene's germline CDR1 is SGHRS and CDR2 YFSETQ. V was trimmed by 0 bases and J by 5 bases, leaving 17 bases between them. The CDR3 spans 16 residues. Based on the CDR3 plus reference TRBV5-1 and TRBJ2-5, the full variable domain is KAGVTQTPRYLIKTRGQQVTLSCSPISGHRSVSWYQQTPGQGLQFLFEYFSETQRNKGNFPGRFSGRQFSNSRSEMNVSTLELGDSALYLCASSLVSNQGWETQYFGPGTRLLVL.

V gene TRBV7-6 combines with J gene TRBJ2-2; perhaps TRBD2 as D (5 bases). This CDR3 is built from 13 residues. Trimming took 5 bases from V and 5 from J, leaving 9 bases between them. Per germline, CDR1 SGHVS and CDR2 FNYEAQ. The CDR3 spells CASSSTRTGELFF. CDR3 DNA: TGTGCCAGCAGCAGTACTAGGACCGGGGAGCTGTTTTTT.

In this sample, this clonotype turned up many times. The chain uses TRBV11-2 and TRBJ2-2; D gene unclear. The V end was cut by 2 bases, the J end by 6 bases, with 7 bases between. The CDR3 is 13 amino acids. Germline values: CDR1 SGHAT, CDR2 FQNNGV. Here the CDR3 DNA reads TGTGCCAGCAGCTTAATACGGGCCGGGGAGCTGTTTTTT. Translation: CASSLIRAGELFF. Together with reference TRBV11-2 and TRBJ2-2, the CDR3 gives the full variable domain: EAGVAQSPRYKIIEKRQSVAFWCNPISGHATLYWYQQILGQGPKLLIQFQNNGVVDDSQLPKDRFSAERLKGVDSTLKIQPAKLEDSAVYLCASSLIRAGELFFGEGSRLTVL.